This T cell receptor (beta chain) came from a study of yellow fever vaccine responses in identical twins (dated by TCRdb to 2016 to 2019). Background on the whole study: In the study, vaccine-responding T cell clones were precisely tracked in identical twins.

The paper as a whole reports these results and caveats: The authors reported that the T cell response to vaccination in identical twins appeared partly convergent and partly personalized.

Trimming takes 0 bases from V and 8 bases from J, and the germline ends sit 16 bases apart. From the cysteine through the phenylalanine, the CDR3 covers 15 amino acids. Just the 45-base CDR3 DNA is kept, in frame starting at base 1. Looking up the germline V gene (reference sequence) yields CDR1 DFQATT and CDR2 SNEGSKA. Libraries were built with RT-PCR. The listed sequencing device is Illumina HiSeq 2500. TCRdb reanalyzed the raw reads on its own, using fastp at Q25 for trimming and MiXCR for clone calling, and kept in-frame beta chains. Every entry covers one CDR3 protein and lists the most common genes and DNA from its rows. In this sample the table shows around 7,200 distinct CDR3 sequences, 86% of which occur a single time. The ten largest clones represent approximately 1.2% of the sample. A word on this clonotype: This clone's antigen is unknown. No much larger clonotype is one base removed from it; base qualities were not supplied.

This chain is built from TRBV20-1 and TRBJ1-4; possibly the D gene is TRBD1, per 5 matching bases. The source of this sequence is a woman younger than 30 who received the yellow fever vaccine. Donor details come from another sample of the same person, matched by shared clones. Sequences were derived from T cells from blood (PBMCs), unsorted or a sorted subset (not recorded which), sampled before or after yellow fever vaccination (not recorded which). The CDR3 region has the sequence CSARDTILPGEKLFF. The DNA sequence reads TGCAGTGCTAGAGATACCATCTTACCAGGGGAAAAACTGTTTTTT.